This T cell receptor (beta chain) was recovered during a study of cytomegalovirus exposure and HLA in healthy donors. Study-wide context: Approximately 190 million T cells yielded 120 million or so unique TCR beta sequences, as an earlier analysis found.

This clone occurred a few times. Its antigen remains unknown. General study findings and limits: TCR beta chains numbering roughly 150 were designated cytomegalovirus-associated.

The length of the CDR3 is 15 residues. Healthy bone marrow donors made up the cohort. This PCR relied on a set of 60 Vbeta primers and 13 Jbeta primers. TCRdb keeps only in-frame clones here, not all; method: immunoSEQ multiplex PCR. The data show some 190,000 clones, with 85% seen just once and 1% held by the top ten. J is TRBJ2-2 and V is TRBV21-1; the table calls TRBD2, which could not be checked here. TRBV21-1 is noted as a pseudogene. Material: PBMCs. The sequence came from a boy aged 2 to 10 in good health and CMV-seronegative. The CDR3 spells CASSERTANTGELFF. CDR3 nucleotide sequence: TGTGCCAGCAGCGAGCGGACTGCGAACACCGGGGAGCTGTTTTTT.